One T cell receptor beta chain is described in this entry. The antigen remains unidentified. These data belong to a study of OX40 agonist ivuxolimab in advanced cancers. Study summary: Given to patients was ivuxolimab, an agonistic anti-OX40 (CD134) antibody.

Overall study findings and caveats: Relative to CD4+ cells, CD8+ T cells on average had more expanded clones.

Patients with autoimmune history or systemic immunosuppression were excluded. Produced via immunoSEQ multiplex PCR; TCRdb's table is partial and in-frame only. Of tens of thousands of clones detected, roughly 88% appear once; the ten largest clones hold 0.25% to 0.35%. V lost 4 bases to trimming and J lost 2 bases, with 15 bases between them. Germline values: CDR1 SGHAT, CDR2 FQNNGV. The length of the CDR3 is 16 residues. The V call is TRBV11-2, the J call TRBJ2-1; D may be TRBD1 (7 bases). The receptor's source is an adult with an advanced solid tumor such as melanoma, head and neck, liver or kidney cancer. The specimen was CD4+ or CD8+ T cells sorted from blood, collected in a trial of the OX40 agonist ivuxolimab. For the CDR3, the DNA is TGTGCCAGCAGCTCCCAGGGGGGCCTCACCTACAATGAGCAGTTCTTC. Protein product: CASSSQGGLTYNEQFF. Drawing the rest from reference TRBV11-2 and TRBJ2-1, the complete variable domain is EAGVAQSPRYKIIEKRQSVAFWCNPISGHATLYWYQQILGQGPKLLIQFQNNGVVDDSQLPKDRFSAERLKGVDSTLKIQPAKLEDSAVYLCASSSQGGLTYNEQFFGPGTRLTVL.